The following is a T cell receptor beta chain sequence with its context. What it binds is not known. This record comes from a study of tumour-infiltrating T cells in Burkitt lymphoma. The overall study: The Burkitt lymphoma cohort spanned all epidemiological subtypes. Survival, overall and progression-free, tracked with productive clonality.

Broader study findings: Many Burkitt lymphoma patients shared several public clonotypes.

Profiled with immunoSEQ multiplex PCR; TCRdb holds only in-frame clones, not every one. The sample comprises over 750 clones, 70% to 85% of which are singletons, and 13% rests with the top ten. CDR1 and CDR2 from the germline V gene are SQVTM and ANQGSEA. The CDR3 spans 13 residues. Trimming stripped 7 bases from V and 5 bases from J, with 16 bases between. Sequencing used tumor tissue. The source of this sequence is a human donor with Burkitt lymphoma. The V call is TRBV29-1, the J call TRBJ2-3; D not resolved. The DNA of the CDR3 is TGCAGCGGGACGGGTCCTTGGGAAGATACGCAGTATTTT. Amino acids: CSGTGPWEDTQYF.